The present TCR beta chain was sequenced within a study of shared clonotypes between healthy human individuals. Each sorted subset replicate got 200 ng genomic DNA, 25,000 to 30,000 genomes. Data came from immunoSEQ multiplex PCR; TCRdb stores just in-frame clones and leaves some out. The table shows about 660,000 clones, with about 74% occurring only once. This clone was observed a few times. All donors qualified as healthy HIV-negative adults and had experienced no recent acute infections or vaccinations. Germline V lookup: CDR1 LNHNV, CDR2 YYDKDF (reference sequence). V was shortened by 4 bases and J by 4 bases, with 20 bases between the two germline ends. CDR3 length: 17 amino acids.

Sequenced sample: memory CD4+ T cells sorted from blood. Subset indicated: CD45RA-negative fraction. The rearrangement joins TRBV15 to TRBJ2-1; D is perhaps TRBD2 (5 bases). The TCR comes from a woman aged 25 to 45 in good health. CDR3 residues: CATSTPVAGTGYNEQFF. CDR3 bases: TGTGCCACCAGCACCCCCGTGGCGGGCACGGGATACAATGAGCAGTTCTTC.